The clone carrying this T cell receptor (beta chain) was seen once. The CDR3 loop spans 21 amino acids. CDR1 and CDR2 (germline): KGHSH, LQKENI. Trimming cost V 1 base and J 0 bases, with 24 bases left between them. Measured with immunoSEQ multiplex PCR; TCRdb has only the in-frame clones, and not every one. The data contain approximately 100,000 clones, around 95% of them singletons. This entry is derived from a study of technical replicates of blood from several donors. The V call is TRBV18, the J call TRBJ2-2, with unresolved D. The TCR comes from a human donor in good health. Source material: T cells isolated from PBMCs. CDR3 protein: CASSPLTTGSKNYANTGELFF. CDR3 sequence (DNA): TGTGCCAGCTCACCACTGACGACCGGGTCTAAGAATTACGCGAACACCGGGGAGCTGTTTTTT.